This T cell receptor beta chain was documented in a study of response to subunit inactivated influenza vaccine. Findings and caveats of the study: It was suggested by the authors that few new T cells are recruited by each seasonal influenza vaccination.

As to this clonotype: Antigen specificity is unknown.

The germline CDR1 and CDR2 sequences are DFQATT and SNEGSKA (reference sequence). V lost 3 bases and J lost 4; bases outside the gene matches: 10. The CDR3 has 15 residues. TCRdb re-called the RT-PCR reads through MiXCR, storing one row per CDR3 protein. The data show around 790,000 distinct CDR3 sequences, 21% seen once. The sequence was obtained from a man aged 45-65 years who received an inactivated influenza vaccine. The chain joins TRBV20-1 to TRBJ2-7, with 9 bases that match TRBD2. Sequenced material: PBMCs from blood, taken roughly 5 days after vaccination. The CDR3, as DNA: TGCAGTGCTAGCCGTAGGTTAGCGGGAGAGTACGAGCAGTACTTC. This gives the protein CSASRRLAGEYEQYF.